This T cell receptor (beta chain) was observed in a study of shared clonotypes between healthy human individuals. With unsorted samples, genomic DNA was obtained from 90 million to 95 million PBMCs. There are many counts of this clone. After removal of 4 bases from V and 2 bases from J, the junction contained 4 bases not matched to a gene. Germline loops: CDR1 GTSNPN, CDR2 SVGIG (reference sequence). The CDR3 is 14 amino acids. Profiled with immunoSEQ multiplex PCR; TCRdb holds only in-frame clones, not every one. The repertoire includes around 430,000 clones, 70% to 80% of them detected once, and about 13% sits in the top ten.

The clonotype comes from a middle-aged woman in good health. Some clones in this sample may be carry-over from other donors' samples. The sample taken for sequencing was PBMCs. This chain links TRBV30 with TRBJ2-2, with 7 bases matching TRBD1. CDR3 in amino acids: CAWNRDSNTGELFF. CDR3 DNA sequence: TGTGCCTGGAACCGGGACAGCAACACCGGGGAGCTGTTTTTT.